One T cell receptor beta chain is described in this entry. Its cognate antigen is unknown. The sample comes from a study of T-cell memory formation after mild COVID-19. It was 5'RACE with constant-segment primers that produced the TCR alpha and TCR beta cDNA libraries, which carried sample barcodes and UMIs. TCRdb passed the 5' RACE reads through MiXCR, listing each CDR3 protein once. The sample includes roughly 120,000 distinct CDR3 sequences, about 16% of them seen just once. General study results and limits: CD8+ contracting clones occupied EMRA, while CD4+ ones occupied mainly CM and EM. Cross-reactive memory appears to have joined, as suggested by some responding clones showing up in pre-infection memory. Clones contracting day 15 to 85 were balanced CD4/CD8; later expanders leaned CD4+.

V was clipped by 2 bases and J by 8 bases; unmatched bases: 5. The length of the CDR3 is 13 residues. Looked up from germline, CDR1 is SEHNR and CDR2 is FQNEAQ (reference sequence). V is TRBV7-9 and J is TRBJ1-1, with 7 bases identical to TRBD1. The clonotype comes from an adult woman who had mild COVID-19 (a few samples of this study predate the infection). Cell type and time point are not known. Sequencing was carried out using PBMCs or a T cell subset sorted from them (not recorded which). The CDR3 here is CASSLRDRVEAFF. For the CDR3, the DNA is TGTGCCAGCAGCTTAAGGGACAGAGTAGAAGCTTTCTTT.